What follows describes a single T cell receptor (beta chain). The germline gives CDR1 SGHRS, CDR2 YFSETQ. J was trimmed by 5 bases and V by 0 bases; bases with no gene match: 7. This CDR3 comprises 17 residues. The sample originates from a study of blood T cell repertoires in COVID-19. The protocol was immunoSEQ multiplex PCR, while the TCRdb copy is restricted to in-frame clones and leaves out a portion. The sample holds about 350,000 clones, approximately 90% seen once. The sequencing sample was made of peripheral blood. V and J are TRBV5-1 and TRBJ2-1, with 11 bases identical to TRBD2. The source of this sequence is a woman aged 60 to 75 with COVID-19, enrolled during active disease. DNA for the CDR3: TGCGCCAGCAGCTTGGCTCCCGGGACTAGCGGCGACAATGAGCAGTTCTTC. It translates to CASSLAPGTSGDNEQFF.